This TCR beta chain came from a study of identical twins. Study observations and caveats: For out-of-frame alpha sequences shared by twins, low generation probability was in excess. Surplus twin overlap in beta out-of-frame sequences was less pronounced.

In its sample, this clonotype was seen a few times. Its antigen is unidentified. From germline, CDR1 is SNHLY and CDR2 FYNNEI. The CDR3 length is 14 residues. Between the trimmed V and J ends, which lost 2 bases and 0 bases, there was a span of 5 bases. TCRdb reprocessed the 5' RACE reads via MiXCR and lists one record per CDR3 protein. Among some 250,000 distinct CDR3 sequences listed, roughly 13% were seen once. The same sample was also studied in work on yellow fever vaccine responses in identical twins.

Source material: memory (CD45RO+) T cells sorted from blood. This TCR was recovered from a woman younger than 30 in good health. The gene calls are TRBV2 and TRBJ1-5, with no clear D. The CDR3, as DNA: TGTGCCAGCAGTGAATATTTTAGCAATCAGCCCCAGCATTTT. It is translated as CASSEYFSNQPQHF. Filled out from reference TRBV2 and TRBJ1-5, the complete variable domain reads EPEVTQTPSHQVTQMGQEVILRCVPISNHLYFYWYRQILGQKVEFLVSFYNNEISEKSEIFDDQFSVERPDGSNFTLKIRSTKLEDSAMYFCASSEYFSNQPQHFGDGTRLSIL.